Given below is one TCR beta chain in context. Its antigen is unknown. The data derive from a study of cytomegalovirus exposure and HLA in healthy donors. Study-wide points: Cytomegalovirus status was reportedly diagnosed by the classifier with high sensitivity and specificity.

PCR involved 60 Vbeta and 13 Jbeta primers. TCRdb's table, derived via immunoSEQ multiplex PCR, lists solely in-frame clones and lacks some. The repertoire holds more than 85,000 clones, with around 73% as singletons. CDR1 SEHNR and CDR2 FQNEAQ come from the germline V gene (reference sequence). CDR3 size: 11 residues. Trimming cost V 4 bases and J 6 bases; bases outside gene matches: 0. The sample taken for sequencing was PBMCs. The V gene is TRBV7-9, the J gene TRBJ2-7; 7 bases are shared with TRBD2. This clonotype originated in a man aged 25-45 years in good health and CMV-seronegative. This CDR3 reads CASSSGGEQYF. The CDR3 DNA sequence: TGTGCCAGCAGCTCGGGGGGCGAGCAGTACTTC.